This TCR beta chain was sequenced in a study of OX40 agonist ivuxolimab in advanced cancers. For the study at large: It was permissible to have had prior anti-PD-1, anti-PD-L1 or anti-CTLA-4 therapy, and around 41% had some. Three patients responded partially, comprising one with hepatocellular carcinoma and two with cutaneous melanoma.

About this clone: What it binds is unknown.

The protocol was immunoSEQ multiplex PCR, while the TCRdb copy is restricted to in-frame clones and leaves out a portion. The sample lists tens of thousands of clones, about 88% seen once, with 3.5% to 5% in the top ten. Study-level points and caveats: The average count of expanded clones was higher among CD8+ T cells than among CD4+.

Trimming took 2 bases from V and 2 from J, leaving 10 bases between them. Germline V gives CDR1 MNHNY, CDR2 SVGAGI (reference sequence). CDR3 length: 15 residues. V is TRBV6-6 and J is TRBJ1-5; a possible D gene is TRBD1 (5 bases). Sequenced material: CD4+ or CD8+ T cells sorted from blood, taken in a trial of the OX40 agonist ivuxolimab. The sequence derives from an adult with an advanced solid tumor such as melanoma, head and neck, liver or kidney cancer. CDR3 in DNA: TGTGCCAGCAGTTACCTGGGGACGCGCAATCAGCCCCAGCATTTT. Its translation: CASSYLGTRNQPQHF.